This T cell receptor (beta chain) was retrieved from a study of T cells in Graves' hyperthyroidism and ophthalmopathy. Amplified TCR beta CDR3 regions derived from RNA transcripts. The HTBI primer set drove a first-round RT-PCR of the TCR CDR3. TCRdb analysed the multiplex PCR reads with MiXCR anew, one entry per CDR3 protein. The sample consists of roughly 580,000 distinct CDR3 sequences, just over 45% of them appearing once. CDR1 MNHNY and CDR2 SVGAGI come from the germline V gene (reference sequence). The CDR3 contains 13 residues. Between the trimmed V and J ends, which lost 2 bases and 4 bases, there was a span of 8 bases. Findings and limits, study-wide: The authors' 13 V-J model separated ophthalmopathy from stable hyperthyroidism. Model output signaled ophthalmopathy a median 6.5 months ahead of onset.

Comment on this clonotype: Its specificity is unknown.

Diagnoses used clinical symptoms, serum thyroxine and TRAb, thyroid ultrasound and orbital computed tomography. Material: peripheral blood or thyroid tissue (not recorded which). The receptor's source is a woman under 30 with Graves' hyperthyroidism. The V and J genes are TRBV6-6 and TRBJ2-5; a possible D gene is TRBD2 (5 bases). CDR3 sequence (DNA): TGTGCCAGCAGTTACGGTGCGGGAGAGACCCAGTACTTC. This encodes CASSYGAGETQYF.